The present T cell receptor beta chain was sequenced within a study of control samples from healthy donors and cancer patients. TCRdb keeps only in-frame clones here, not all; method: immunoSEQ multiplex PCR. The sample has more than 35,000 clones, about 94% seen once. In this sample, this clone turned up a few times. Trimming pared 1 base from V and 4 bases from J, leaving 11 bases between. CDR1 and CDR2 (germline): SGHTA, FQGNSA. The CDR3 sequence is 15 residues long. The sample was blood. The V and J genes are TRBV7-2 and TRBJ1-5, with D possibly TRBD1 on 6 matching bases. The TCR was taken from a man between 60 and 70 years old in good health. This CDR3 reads CASSLGGQNNQPQHF. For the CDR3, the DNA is TGTGCCAGCAGCTTAGGTGGACAGAATAATCAGCCCCAGCATTTT.